A selection of T cell receptor beta chains follows, all from one sample in a study of Graves' ophthalmopathy and Graves' hyperthyroidism. TCRdb redid the calling of the multiplex PCR reads with MiXCR, one entry per CDR3 protein. The sample records 450,000 to 600,000 distinct CDR3 sequences, 39% being singletons. The sample was peripheral blood or thyroid tissue (not recorded which). The receptors originated from an adult man with Graves' hyperthyroidism. The CDR3 runs from the conserved cysteine through the conserved F or W. D genes are given only for firm matches. Size values are once, few and many counts, or a class for expanded clones, and some rows have none.

clone_size: few
j_call: TRBJ1-3
d_call: TRBD1
v_call: TRBV5-6
cdr3_nt: TGTGCCAGCAGCTTGGGACAGGGCTTTACTGGAAACACCATATATTTT
cdr3_aa: CASSLGQGFTGNTIYF

clone_size: .
j_call: TRBJ1-1
d_call: TRBD1
v_call: TRBV29-1
cdr3_nt: TGCAGCGTTGATCTTTACAGGGGACCGAACACTGAAGCTTTCTTT
cdr3_aa: CSVDLYRGPNTEAFF

clone_size: .
j_call: TRBJ2-6
d_call: .
v_call: TRBV27
cdr3_nt: TGTGCCACGATTTCGCTACACAGCTCTGGGGCCAACGTCCTGACTTTC
cdr3_aa: CATISLHSSGANVLTF

clone_size: .
j_call: TRBJ2-3
d_call: .
v_call: TRBV29-1
cdr3_nt: TGCAGCGTTGTAGCGGCCACAGGTACGCAGTATTTT
cdr3_aa: CSVVAATGTQYF

clone_size: many
j_call: TRBJ1-1
d_call: .
v_call: TRBV7-2
cdr3_nt: TGTGCCAGCGGGATCCAGGGGTCCTTAGCTGAAGCTTTCTTT
cdr3_aa: CASGIQGSLAEAFF

clone_size: .
j_call: TRBJ2-7
d_call: TRBD2
v_call: TRBV25-1
cdr3_nt: TGTGCCAGCAGTTTGTCCAGTCTGGGACTACATGGGCAGTACTTC
cdr3_aa: CASSLSSLGLHGQYF

clone_size: .
j_call: TRBJ2-5
d_call: TRBD2
v_call: TRBV2
cdr3_nt: TGTGCCAGCAGTGCGGGGGGACGAGGAGAGACCCAGTACTTC
cdr3_aa: CASSAGGRGETQYF

clone_size: .
j_call: TRBJ1-3
d_call: .
v_call: TRBV2
cdr3_nt: TGTGCCAGCAGACCGCCGACAGCTACGAACACCATATATTTT
cdr3_aa: CASRPPTATNTIYF

clone_size: many
j_call: TRBJ1-1
d_call: .
v_call: TRBV9
cdr3_nt: TGTGCCAGCAGCGGTGAGGGCCGCCTGAACACTGAAGCTTTCTTT
cdr3_aa: CASSGEGRLNTEAFF

clone_size: .
j_call: TRBJ2-7
d_call: .
v_call: TRBV6-9
cdr3_nt: TGTGCCAGCAGCTTAGAGGTGGGACAAGTTTACGAGCAGTACTTC
cdr3_aa: CASSLEVGQVYEQYF

clone_size: many
j_call: TRBJ2-6
d_call: .
v_call: TRBV6-5
cdr3_nt: TGTGCCAGCAGTTACTCGACAGGCACTGGGGCCAACGTCCTGACTTTC
cdr3_aa: CASSYSTGTGANVLTF

clone_size: .
j_call: TRBJ2-6
d_call: TRBD2
v_call: TRBV24-1
cdr3_nt: TGTGCCACCAGTGACACCGGGACTAGCGGGAGGGCCAACGTCCTGACTTTC
cdr3_aa: CATSDTGTSGRANVLTF

clone_size: .
j_call: TRBJ2-7
d_call: .
v_call: TRBV7-6
cdr3_nt: TGTGCCAGCAGCCGGCTTAGCGGTAGCTCCTACGAGCAGTACTTC
cdr3_aa: CASSRLSGSSYEQYF

clone_size: few
j_call: TRBJ2-5
d_call: .
v_call: TRBV18
cdr3_nt: TGTGCCAGCTCACCGGCCGGGAGTGGCGAGACCCAGTACTTC
cdr3_aa: CASSPAGSGETQYF

clone_size: .
j_call: TRBJ1-4
d_call: .
v_call: TRBV19
cdr3_nt: TGTGCCTGGAGTGCTAACCGTCGGACTAATGAAAAACTGTTTTTT
cdr3_aa: CAWSANRRTNEKLFF

clone_size: .
j_call: TRBJ2-6
d_call: .
v_call: TRBV5-4
cdr3_nt: TGTGCCAGCAGCTTTAAAAAAACTGGGGCCAACGTCCTGACTTTC
cdr3_aa: CASSFKKTGANVLTF

clone_size: few
j_call: TRBJ2-3
d_call: .
v_call: TRBV6-5
cdr3_nt: TGTGCCAGCAGTTACGGACCGACAGATACGCAGTATTTT
cdr3_aa: CASSYGPTDTQYF

clone_size: .
j_call: TRBJ1-6
d_call: .
v_call: TRBV20-1
cdr3_nt: TGCAGTGAAAAGTTAGGCCCGAATTCACCCCTCCATTTT
cdr3_aa: CSEKLGPNSPLHF

clone_size: .
j_call: TRBJ2-2
d_call: .
v_call: TRBV7-9
cdr3_nt: TGTGCCAGCAGCTTCATACCTAACACCGGGGAGCTGTTTTTT
cdr3_aa: CASSFIPNTGELFF

clone_size: many
j_call: TRBJ1-5
d_call: .
v_call: TRBV5-8
cdr3_nt: TGTGCCAGCAGCTTGGACCCGAATCAGCCCCAGCATTTT
cdr3_aa: CASSLDPNQPQHF

clone_size: .
j_call: TRBJ2-1
d_call: TRBD2
v_call: TRBV7-9
cdr3_nt: TGCGCCAGCAGCCTGGTCGGGCCTAGCGGGGGGGCCGAGCAGTTCTTC
cdr3_aa: CASSLVGPSGGAEQFF

clone_size: many
j_call: TRBJ2-5
d_call: TRBD2
v_call: TRBV20-1
cdr3_nt: TGCAGTGCCCCAGCGGGAGCGGGGGAGACCCAGTACTTC
cdr3_aa: CSAPAGAGETQYF

clone_size: many
j_call: TRBJ1-2
d_call: .
v_call: TRBV2
cdr3_nt: TGTGCCAGCAGTGGAACCAGGGGTAACTATGGCTACACCTTC
cdr3_aa: CASSGTRGNYGYTF

clone_size: many
j_call: TRBJ1-1
d_call: .
v_call: TRBV29-1
cdr3_nt: TGCAGCGTTGAAGTGTGGGGATTTGACACTGAAGCTTTCTTT
cdr3_aa: CSVEVWGFDTEAFF

clone_size: few
j_call: TRBJ2-5
d_call: .
v_call: TRBV12-3/TRBV12-4
cdr3_nt: TGTGTCAGCAGTTCTTCTAGACAGGCAGAGACCCAGTACTTC
cdr3_aa: CVSSSSRQAETQYF

clone_size: many
j_call: TRBJ1-5
d_call: .
v_call: TRBV19
cdr3_nt: TGTGCCAGTAGTATCCCAGGGCTTAGCAATCAGCCCCAGCATTTT
cdr3_aa: CASSIPGLSNQPQHF

clone_size: many
j_call: TRBJ1-3
d_call: .
v_call: TRBV2
cdr3_nt: TGTGCCAGCAGTGATGGGCAGGACCCGGGAAACACCATATATTTT
cdr3_aa: CASSDGQDPGNTIYF

clone_size: many
j_call: TRBJ1-6
d_call: .
v_call: TRBV12-3/TRBV12-4
cdr3_nt: TGTGCCAGCAGCCTCGGACAGAATAATTCACCCCTCCACTTT
cdr3_aa: CASSLGQNNSPLHF

clone_size: few
j_call: TRBJ2-7
d_call: TRBD1
v_call: TRBV29-1
cdr3_nt: TGCAGCGTTGAAGGGCACAGGGGCAACGAGCAGTACTTC
cdr3_aa: CSVEGHRGNEQYF

clone_size: .
j_call: TRBJ1-2
d_call: .
v_call: TRBV29-1
cdr3_nt: TGCAGCGTTGGGGACGGCTACACCTACACCTTC
cdr3_aa: CSVGDGYTYTF

clone_size: many
j_call: TRBJ1-5
d_call: .
v_call: TRBV6-6
cdr3_nt: TGTGCCAGCAGTTACGGGGAGGGCAATCAGCCCCAGCATTTT
cdr3_aa: CASSYGEGNQPQHF

clone_size: many
j_call: TRBJ1-2
d_call: .
v_call: TRBV10-3
cdr3_nt: TGTGCCATCAGTGAGTTAGGGACTTATGGCTACACCTTC
cdr3_aa: CAISELGTYGYTF

clone_size: many
j_call: TRBJ1-2
d_call: TRBD1
v_call: TRBV19
cdr3_nt: TGTGCCAGTAGCAAACTACCGGGACAGGAGATGGGCGGCTACACCTTC
cdr3_aa: CASSKLPGQEMGGYTF

clone_size: many
j_call: TRBJ1-2
d_call: .
v_call: TRBV29-1
cdr3_nt: TGCAGCGTATCGGAGGGGGGCAACTATGGCTACACCTTC
cdr3_aa: CSVSEGGNYGYTF

clone_size: .
j_call: TRBJ1-1
d_call: TRBD1
v_call: TRBV29-1
cdr3_nt: TGCAGCGTTGTTTCGGGACAGGGGAGCTCTGAAGCTTTCTTT
cdr3_aa: CSVVSGQGSSEAFF

clone_size: many
j_call: TRBJ2-5
d_call: TRBD2
v_call: TRBV7-9
cdr3_nt: TGTGCCAGCAGCCCCCTCGGCCAGCGGGAGGAGACCCAGTACTTC
cdr3_aa: CASSPLGQREETQYF

clone_size: once
j_call: TRBJ2-1
d_call: TRBD1
v_call: TRBV9
cdr3_nt: TGTGCCAGCGGCGATCGACAGGGGAGTATCGATGAGCAGTTCTTC
cdr3_aa: CASGDRQGSIDEQFF

clone_size: .
j_call: TRBJ2-7
d_call: .
v_call: TRBV7-8
cdr3_nt: TGTGCCAGCATGAGGGGGGACTACGAGCAGTACTTC
cdr3_aa: CASMRGDYEQYF

clone_size: .
j_call: TRBJ1-2
d_call: TRBD1
v_call: TRBV7-9
cdr3_nt: TGTGCCAGCAGCTTAGCCCTAGGGGGCAGTAACTATGGCTACACCTTC
cdr3_aa: CASSLALGGSNYGYTF

clone_size: many
j_call: TRBJ1-3
d_call: TRBD1
v_call: TRBV7-9
cdr3_nt: TGTGCCAGCAGCTGGGGACAGCCCTCTGGAAACACCATATATTTT
cdr3_aa: CASSWGQPSGNTIYF

clone_size: once
j_call: TRBJ1-2
d_call: .
v_call: TRBV6-5
cdr3_nt: TGTGCCAGCAGTCCTCTACAGGGATACTATGGCTACACCTTC
cdr3_aa: CASSPLQGYYGYTF

clone_size: .
j_call: TRBJ1-2
d_call: .
v_call: TRBV25-1
cdr3_nt: TGTGCCAGCAGTGAATACGGGTCGAACTATGGCTACACCTTC
cdr3_aa: CASSEYGSNYGYTF

clone_size: .
j_call: TRBJ1-2
d_call: .
v_call: TRBV29-1
cdr3_nt: TGCAGCGTTGGGGGGCCTGGCTACACCTTC
cdr3_aa: CSVGGPGYTF

clone_size: once
j_call: TRBJ2-5
d_call: TRBD1
v_call: TRBV7-9
cdr3_nt: TGTGCCAGCAGTATTGGACAGGGGGCCGGAGAGACCCAGTACTTC
cdr3_aa: CASSIGQGAGETQYF

clone_size: once
j_call: TRBJ1-1
d_call: TRBD1
v_call: TRBV29-1
cdr3_nt: TGCAGCGTTAGGAGGGGGCTCACTGAAGCTTTCTTT
cdr3_aa: CSVRRGLTEAFF

clone_size: many
j_call: TRBJ2-5
d_call: TRBD1
v_call: TRBV5-6
cdr3_nt: TGTGCCAGCAGCACAGGGACAGAAGAGACCCAGTACTTC
cdr3_aa: CASSTGTEETQYF

clone_size: many
j_call: TRBJ2-7
d_call: TRBD2
v_call: TRBV6-1
cdr3_nt: TGTGCCAGCAGTTCACCGGGACTACAATACGAGCAGTACTTC
cdr3_aa: CASSSPGLQYEQYF

clone_size: few
j_call: TRBJ2-3
d_call: .
v_call: TRBV7-2
cdr3_nt: TGTGCCAGCAGCCCCCCCCGGGAAGCAGATACGCAGTATTTT
cdr3_aa: CASSPPREADTQYF

clone_size: many
j_call: TRBJ2-7
d_call: TRBD1
v_call: TRBV11-2
cdr3_nt: TGTGCCAGCAGCTTACGTGGGACAGGGGGCTTGGGCGAGCAGTACTTC
cdr3_aa: CASSLRGTGGLGEQYF

clone_size: .
j_call: TRBJ1-2
d_call: .
v_call: TRBV29-1
cdr3_nt: TGCAGCATCGGGACGGTAGCTAACTATGGCTACACCTTC
cdr3_aa: CSIGTVANYGYTF

clone_size: many
j_call: TRBJ2-7
d_call: TRBD1
v_call: TRBV7-9
cdr3_nt: TGTGCCAGCACCAGGACAGGATCCTACGAGCAGTACTTC
cdr3_aa: CASTRTGSYEQYF

clone_size: .
j_call: TRBJ2-5
d_call: .
v_call: TRBV7-2
cdr3_nt: TGTGCCAGCAGCTTAGATTCTAAGACCCAGTACTTC
cdr3_aa: CASSLDSKTQYF

clone_size: .
j_call: TRBJ1-2
d_call: .
v_call: TRBV11-1
cdr3_nt: TGTGCCAGCAGCTTGGCATCGGCAGGGGACGAAGGCTACACCTTC
cdr3_aa: CASSLASAGDEGYTF

clone_size: .
j_call: TRBJ1-6
d_call: .
v_call: TRBV29-1
cdr3_nt: TGCAGCGTCAGCCAGGGAGCCTATAATTCACCCCCCCACTTT
cdr3_aa: CSVSQGAYNSPPHF